This is a list of T cell receptor beta chains from one sample in a study of blood T cell repertoires in COVID-19. Some clones are missing from TCRdb's copy, which holds only in-frame ones; the method was immunoSEQ multiplex PCR. The table records 140,000 or so clones, approximately 88% of them present only once. The sequenced sample consisted of peripheral blood. Receptors originate from a woman in her fifties or sixties with acute or convalescent COVID-19. The CDR3 runs from the conserved cysteine through the conserved F or W. The order of the fields is J gene, D gene, V gene, clone size, CDR3 DNA, CDR3 protein. D genes are given only for firm matches. Expanded clones are given a class, and other clones once, few, many or no size at all.

TRBJ2-1 | . | TRBV14 | once | TGTGCCAGCAGCCAATCGAATGAGCAGTTCTTC | CASSQSNEQFF
TRBJ1-3 | . | TRBV28 | . | TGTGCCAGCAGTCGTCCAGACTCTACTTCTGGAAACACCATATATTTT | CASSRPDSTSGNTIYF
TRBJ1-1 | . | TRBV12-5 | . | TGTGCTAGTGGTTCCTTTTCAGGGCAACGAGTGAACACTGAAGCTTTCTTT | CASGSFSGQRVNTEAFF
TRBJ1-2 | TRBD1 | TRBV7-9 | . | TGTGCCAGCAGCGAAGGGCAGGGGGCTATCTATGGCTACACCTTC | CASSEGQGAIYGYTF
TRBJ1-3 | TRBD1 | TRBV28 | . | TGTGCCAGCAGGACGGGACAGGGGGCTTGGGACACCATATATTTT | CASRTGQGAWDTIYF
TRBJ1-2 | TRBD1 | TRBV5-1 | once | TGCGCCAGCAGCTCTTTGACAGGGGGCGCGGATGGCTACACCTTC | CASSSLTGGADGYTF
TRBJ1-1 | TRBD1 | TRBV6-6 | . | TGTGCCAGCACTTTGGGCATAGACAGGGGTCCCTTGTCTGGGATCTTT | CASTLGIDRGPLSGIF
TRBJ1-5 | TRBD1 | TRBV28 | . | TGTGCCAGCAGGGACAGGGTCGGTAGAAGCAATCAGCCCCAGCATTTT | CASRDRVGRSNQPQHF
TRBJ1-1 | . | TRBV7-9 | . | TGTGCCAGCAACATCGGGGGGACTGAAGCTTTCTTT | CASNIGGTEAFF
TRBJ2-7 | . | TRBV28 | . | TGTGCCAGCAGCCCCGACACCTACGAGCAGTACTTC | CASSPDTYEQYF
TRBJ1-2 | . | TRBV27 | once | TGTGCCAGCAGTTTATCAGGAGTGAACTATGGCTACACCTTC | CASSLSGVNYGYTF
TRBJ2-3 | TRBD1 | TRBV19 | . | TGTGCCAGTAGTACGTCCGGGACAGGGGAGAGGAGCACAGATACGCAGTATTTT | CASSTSGTGERSTDTQYF
TRBJ2-7 | TRBD2 | TRBV3-1/TRBV3-2 | once | TGTGCCAGCAGCCAAGGTATGGGGGGGGTGGACGAGCAGTACTTC | CASSQGMGGVDEQYF
TRBJ1-2 | . | TRBV6-5 | once | TGTGCCAGCAATGCGCAGGGTTTAGGCGGCTACACCTTC | CASNAQGLGGYTF
TRBJ1-3 | . | TRBV4-1 | . | TGCGCCAGCAGCCAAGAACGGGGGACCGTTTCGTTAGGAAACACCATATATTTT | CASSQERGTVSLGNTIYF
TRBJ2-5 | . | TRBV7-9 | . | TGTGCCAGCAGCTATCAACCCACAGGGTACCAAGAGACCCAGTACTTC | CASSYQPTGYQETQYF
TRBJ2-1 | . | TRBV7-2 | . | TGTGCCAGCAGCTTTGGAGCGGGCAAGTGGGAGCAGTTCTTC | CASSFGAGKWEQFF
TRBJ2-3 | TRBD2 | TRBV11-3 | once | TGTGCCAGCAGCTTAGGTGCGCTAGCGGGATCAAGTGCAGATACGCAGTATTTT | CASSLGALAGSSADTQYF
TRBJ2-2 | . | TRBV28 | once | TGTGCCAGCAGCGCCCTCATGAGCGGGAACACCGGGGAGCTGTTTTTT | CASSALMSGNTGELFF
TRBJ1-1 | . | TRBV5-4 | . | TGTGCCAGCAGCTTGATACAGGGAGTGAACACTGAAGCTTTCTTT | CASSLIQGVNTEAFF
TRBJ2-2 | TRBD1 | TRBV19 | once | TGTGCCACCTCAACGGGGACAGGGGCCACCGGGGAGCTGTTTTTT | CATSTGTGATGELFF
TRBJ1-2 | TRBD1 | TRBV7-9 | . | TGTGCCAGCAGCCCAGGGACAGGGTCGATTGGCTACACCTTC | CASSPGTGSIGYTF
TRBJ1-6 | . | TRBV10-1 | . | TGCGCCAGCAGTGAGTCATTCGGGTCAGAATATAATTCACCCCTCCACTTT | CASSESFGSEYNSPLHF
TRBJ1-1 | TRBD1 | TRBV11-1 | . | TGTGCCAGCAGGGTACAGGGGGCTGGCACTGAAGCTTTCTTT | CASRVQGAGTEAFF
TRBJ2-1 | . | TRBV14 | . | TGTGCCAGCAGCCAGGTGAGCTCCTACAATGAGCAGTTCTTC | CASSQVSSYNEQFF
TRBJ1-2 | . | TRBV30 | . | TGTGCCTGGTCCCCGACAGGTAACTATGGCTACACCTTC | CAWSPTGNYGYTF
TRBJ1-1 | . | TRBV18 | . | TGTGCCAGCTCACCCCCGAACGGAGGATCCAACACTGAAGCTTTCTTT | CASSPPNGGSNTEAFF